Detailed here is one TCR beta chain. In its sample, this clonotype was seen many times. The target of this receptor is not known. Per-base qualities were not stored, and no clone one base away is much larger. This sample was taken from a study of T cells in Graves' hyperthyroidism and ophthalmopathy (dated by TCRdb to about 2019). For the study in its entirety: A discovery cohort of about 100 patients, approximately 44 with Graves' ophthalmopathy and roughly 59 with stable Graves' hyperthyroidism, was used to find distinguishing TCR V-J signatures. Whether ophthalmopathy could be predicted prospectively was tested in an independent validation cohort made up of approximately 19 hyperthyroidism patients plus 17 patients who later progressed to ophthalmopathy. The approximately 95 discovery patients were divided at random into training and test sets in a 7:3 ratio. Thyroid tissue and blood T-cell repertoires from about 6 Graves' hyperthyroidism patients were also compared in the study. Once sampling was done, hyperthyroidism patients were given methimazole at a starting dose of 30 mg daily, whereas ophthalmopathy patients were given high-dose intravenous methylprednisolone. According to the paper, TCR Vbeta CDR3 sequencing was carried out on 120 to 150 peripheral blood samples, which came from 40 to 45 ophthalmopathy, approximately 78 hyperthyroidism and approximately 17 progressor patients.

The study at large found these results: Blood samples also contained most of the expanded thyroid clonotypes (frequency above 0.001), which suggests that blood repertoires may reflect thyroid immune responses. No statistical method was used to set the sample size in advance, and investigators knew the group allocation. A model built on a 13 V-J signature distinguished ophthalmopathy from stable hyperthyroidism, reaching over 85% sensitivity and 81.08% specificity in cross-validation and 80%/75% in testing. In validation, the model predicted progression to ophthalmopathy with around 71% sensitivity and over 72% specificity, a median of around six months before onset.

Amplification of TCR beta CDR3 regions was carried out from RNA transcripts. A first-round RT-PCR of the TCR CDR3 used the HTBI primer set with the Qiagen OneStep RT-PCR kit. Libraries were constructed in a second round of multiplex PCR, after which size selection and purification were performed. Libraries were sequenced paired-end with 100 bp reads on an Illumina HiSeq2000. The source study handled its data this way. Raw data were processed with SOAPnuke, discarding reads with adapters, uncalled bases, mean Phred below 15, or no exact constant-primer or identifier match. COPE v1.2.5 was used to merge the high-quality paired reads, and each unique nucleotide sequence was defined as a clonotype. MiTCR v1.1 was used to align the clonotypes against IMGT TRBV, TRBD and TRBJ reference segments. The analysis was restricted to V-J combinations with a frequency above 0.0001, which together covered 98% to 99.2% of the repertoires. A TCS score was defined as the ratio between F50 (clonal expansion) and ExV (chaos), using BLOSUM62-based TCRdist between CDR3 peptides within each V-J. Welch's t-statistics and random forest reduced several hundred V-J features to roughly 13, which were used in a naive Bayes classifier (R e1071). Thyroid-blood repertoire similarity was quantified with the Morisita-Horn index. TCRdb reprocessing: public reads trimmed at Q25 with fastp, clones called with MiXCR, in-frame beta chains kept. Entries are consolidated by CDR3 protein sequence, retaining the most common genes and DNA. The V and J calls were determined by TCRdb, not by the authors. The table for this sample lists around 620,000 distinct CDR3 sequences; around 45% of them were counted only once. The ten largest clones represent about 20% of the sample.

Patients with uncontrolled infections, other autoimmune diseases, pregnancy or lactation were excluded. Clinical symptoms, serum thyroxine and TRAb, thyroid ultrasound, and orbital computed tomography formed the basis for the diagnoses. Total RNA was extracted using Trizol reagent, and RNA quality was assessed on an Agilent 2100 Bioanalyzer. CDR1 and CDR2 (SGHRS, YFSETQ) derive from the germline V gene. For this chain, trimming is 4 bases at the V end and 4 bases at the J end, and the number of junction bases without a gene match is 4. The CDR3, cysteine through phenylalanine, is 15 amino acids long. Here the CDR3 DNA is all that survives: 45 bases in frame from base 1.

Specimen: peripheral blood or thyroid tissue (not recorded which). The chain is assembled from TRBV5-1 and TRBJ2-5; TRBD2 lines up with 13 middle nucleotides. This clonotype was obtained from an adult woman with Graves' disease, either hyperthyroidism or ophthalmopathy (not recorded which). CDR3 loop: CASSAGTSGIETQYF. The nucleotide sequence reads TGCGCCAGCAGCGCAGGGACTAGCGGGATAGAGACCCAGTACTTC.